The present TCR beta chain was sequenced within a study of T-cell reconstitution after alpha-beta-depleted transplantation in children. Study-level results: Expanded graft clones, several hundred of them, were reportedly the source of alpha-beta T cells about two months after transplant.

The authors prepared the TCRbeta library with unique molecular identifiers. TCRdb ran MiXCR on the PCR reads and lists one entry per CDR3 protein. The sample gives about 1,000,000 distinct CDR3 sequences, roughly 29% of which show up once; over 25% is in the top ten. Notes on this clonotype: Its antigen remains unknown.

The sequencing here drew on PBMCs, mostly from graft donor cells, taken 360 days after TCRalphabeta/CD19-depleted stem cell transplant. The receptor was derived from a boy in the first two years of life who had a stem cell transplant for SCID, so the T cells may come from the graft donor.

The CDR3 coding sequence is TGTGCCAGCAGTTACTCCCCAGGGGGCGCGGAGAACACTGAAGCTTTCTTT. Its translation is CASSYSPGGAENTEAFF. The chain links TRBV6-5 to TRBJ1-1; 8 positions match TRBD1. V shed 0 bases and J 1 base; nucleotides not matched to a gene: 7. CDR3 length: 17 amino acids. Germline values: CDR1 MNHEY, CDR2 SVGAGI.